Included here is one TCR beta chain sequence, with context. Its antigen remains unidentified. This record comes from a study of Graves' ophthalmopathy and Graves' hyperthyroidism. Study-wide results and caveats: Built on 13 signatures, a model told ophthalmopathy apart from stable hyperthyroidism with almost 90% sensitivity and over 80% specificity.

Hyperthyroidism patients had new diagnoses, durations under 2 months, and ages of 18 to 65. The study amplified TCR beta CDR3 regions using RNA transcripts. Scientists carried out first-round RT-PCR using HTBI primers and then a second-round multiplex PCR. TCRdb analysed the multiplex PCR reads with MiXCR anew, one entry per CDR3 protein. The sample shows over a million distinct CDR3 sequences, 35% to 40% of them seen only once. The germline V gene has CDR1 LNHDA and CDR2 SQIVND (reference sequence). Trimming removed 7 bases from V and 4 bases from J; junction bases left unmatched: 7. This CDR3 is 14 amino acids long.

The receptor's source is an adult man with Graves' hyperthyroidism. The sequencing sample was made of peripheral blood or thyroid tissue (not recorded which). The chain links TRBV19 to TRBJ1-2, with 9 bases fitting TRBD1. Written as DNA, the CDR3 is TGTGCCAGTAAAGTGGACAGGGGTTCCTATGGCTACACCTTC. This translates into CASKVDRGSYGYTF.